This entry is about one T cell receptor beta chain. Its antigen is unidentified. Per the germline V gene, CDR1 is MNHEY and CDR2 is SMNVEV (reference sequence). The length of the CDR3 is 15 residues. Unmatched junction bases numbered 5, after V lost 5 bases and J lost 1 base. This entry is derived from a study of post-analysis software for immune sequencing data. In the study overall: Courses of disease covered relapsing-remitting, secondary progressive and progressive-relapsing multiple sclerosis. Points from the study as a whole: Multiple sclerosis was associated with a significant reduction in normalized Chao1 diversity relative to controls. A handful of TRBV segments were significantly more frequent in patients than in controls. TRBV5-6, TRBV5-1 and TRBV20-1 were among these segments. F measure clustering grouped samples strongly by preparation batch.

TCR beta libraries were prepared from cDNA with unique molecular identifiers. Via MiXCR, TCRdb re-called the PCR reads, giving one row per CDR3 protein. The sample consists of 820,000 or so distinct CDR3 sequences, roughly 58% of them appearing once. The V gene is TRBV27, the J gene TRBJ1-1; 9 nucleotides align to TRBD1. Sample: blood. The TCR was taken from a girl between 10 and 17 years old with multiple sclerosis. CDR3 residues: CASSRWDRENTEAFF. In DNA form, the CDR3 reads TGTGCCAGCAGTAGATGGGACAGGGAGAACACTGAAGCTTTCTTT.